These T cell receptor beta chains were read from a single sample in a study of blood T cell repertoires in COVID-19. Data came from immunoSEQ multiplex PCR; TCRdb stores just in-frame clones and leaves some out. The table has about 110,000 clones, roughly 85% seen once. Specimen: peripheral blood. These TCRs come from a woman aged 80 or over with active or convalescent COVID-19. The CDR3 runs from the conserved cysteine through the conserved F or W. The order of the fields is J gene, D gene, V gene, CDR3 protein. The D gene is left open where the match is weak.

J: TRBJ2-7
D: .
V: TRBV5-6
CDR3: CASSLGLVSEQYF

J: TRBJ2-3
D: .
V: TRBV7-8
CDR3: CASSPPADTQYF

J: TRBJ1-1
D: TRBD1
V: TRBV2
CDR3: CASSAPGQVVNTEAFF

J: TRBJ2-7
D: TRBD2
V: TRBV19
CDR3: CASSVGLAPSYEQYF

J: TRBJ2-2
D: .
V: TRBV11-3
CDR3: CASSLDRGKTGELFF

J: TRBJ2-2
D: .
V: TRBV5-1
CDR3: CASSQQGTGELFF

J: TRBJ1-1
D: TRBD1
V: TRBV10-3
CDR3: CAISDVRWGQGRTEAFF

J: TRBJ1-2
D: .
V: TRBV5-1
CDR3: CASSLGRYGYTF

J: TRBJ2-2
D: TRBD1
V: TRBV18
CDR3: CASSPEQGSTGELFF

J: TRBJ2-5
D: TRBD2
V: TRBV6-2/TRBV6-3
CDR3: CASSYRRLAGEETQYF

J: TRBJ2-1
D: TRBD2
V: TRBV15
CDR3: CATSRDLFLAGGGSYNEQFF

J: TRBJ1-6
D: TRBD1
V: TRBV2
CDR3: CASTGQGANSPLHF

J: TRBJ2-7
D: TRBD2
V: TRBV5-6
CDR3: CASSAPWLAGDPYEQYF

J: TRBJ1-3
D: .
V: TRBV4-3
CDR3: CASSPAGRGGEGNTIYF

J: TRBJ2-6
D: .
V: TRBV5-3
CDR3: CARSLAQGNVSGANVLTF

J: TRBJ1-4
D: TRBD1
V: TRBV19
CDR3: CASSRTGSFEKLFF

J: TRBJ2-2
D: .
V: TRBV7-2
CDR3: CASSFGLASTGELFF

J: TRBJ2-2
D: TRBD2
V: TRBV18
CDR3: CASSPLTSGSGELFF

J: TRBJ2-1
D: TRBD2
V: TRBV7-9
CDR3: CASSSLAFSGTYNEQFF

J: TRBJ1-3
D: .
V: TRBV12-3/TRBV12-4
CDR3: CASSFSTDTIYF

J: TRBJ1-1
D: .
V: TRBV5-1
CDR3: CASSLFGGGGYTEAFF

J: TRBJ2-1
D: .
V: TRBV5-1
CDR3: CASSLGLVDEQFF

J: TRBJ2-7
D: TRBD2
V: TRBV28
CDR3: CASTNLRPDSGIEQYF

J: TRBJ2-7
D: .
V: TRBV5-1
CDR3: CASSFQGLYEQYF

J: TRBJ1-5
D: TRBD1
V: TRBV2
CDR3: CASRGQSYQPQHF

J: TRBJ1-1
D: TRBD1
V: TRBV9
CDR3: CASSPGQGYTEAFF

J: TRBJ1-1
D: TRBD1
V: TRBV7-9
CDR3: CASSKARTGGNTEAFF

J: TRBJ1-5
D: .
V: TRBV19
CDR3: CASSISGRQPQHF